Included here is one TCR beta chain sequence, with context. The sample belongs to a study of tumor and adjacent non-tumor tissue in lung cancer. No cell sorting was done before RNA was extracted from the tissue. Chemotherapy-naive patients with new lung cancer underwent thoracic surgery in China, August–late 2014. TCRbeta libraries were built with three rounds of nested PCR, modified from ARM-PCR. TCRdb re-called the multiplex PCR reads through MiXCR, storing one row per CDR3 protein. The data contain about 200,000 distinct CDR3 sequences, about 76% of them singletons. The TCR sequence derives from a man aged 60 to 75 with non-small cell lung cancer. Material for sequencing was lung tumor tissue.

The CDR3 region is CASSVGLGVYEQYF. Here the CDR3 DNA reads TGTGCCAGCAGTGTAGGTCTCGGGGTCTATGAGCAGTACTTC. V gene TRBV12-3 or TRBV12-4 combines with J gene TRBJ2-7; D is perhaps TRBD2 (5 bases). The CDR3 spans 14 residues. The ends were cut back, 5 bases at V and 7 bases at J, with 18 bases in the middle.